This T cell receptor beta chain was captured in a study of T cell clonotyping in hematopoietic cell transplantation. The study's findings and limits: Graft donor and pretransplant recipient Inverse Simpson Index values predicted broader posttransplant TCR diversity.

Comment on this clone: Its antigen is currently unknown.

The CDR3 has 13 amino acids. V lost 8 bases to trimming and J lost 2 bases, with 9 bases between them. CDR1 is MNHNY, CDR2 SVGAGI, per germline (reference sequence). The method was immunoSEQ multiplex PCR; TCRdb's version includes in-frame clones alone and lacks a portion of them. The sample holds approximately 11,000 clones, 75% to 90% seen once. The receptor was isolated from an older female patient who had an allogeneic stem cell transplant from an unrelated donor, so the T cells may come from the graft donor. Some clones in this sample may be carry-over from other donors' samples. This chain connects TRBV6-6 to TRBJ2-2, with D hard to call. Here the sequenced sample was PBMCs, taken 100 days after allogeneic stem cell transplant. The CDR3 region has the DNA TGTGCCAGCGAAGTTCCCAACACCGGGGAGCTGTTTTTT. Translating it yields CASEVPNTGELFF.